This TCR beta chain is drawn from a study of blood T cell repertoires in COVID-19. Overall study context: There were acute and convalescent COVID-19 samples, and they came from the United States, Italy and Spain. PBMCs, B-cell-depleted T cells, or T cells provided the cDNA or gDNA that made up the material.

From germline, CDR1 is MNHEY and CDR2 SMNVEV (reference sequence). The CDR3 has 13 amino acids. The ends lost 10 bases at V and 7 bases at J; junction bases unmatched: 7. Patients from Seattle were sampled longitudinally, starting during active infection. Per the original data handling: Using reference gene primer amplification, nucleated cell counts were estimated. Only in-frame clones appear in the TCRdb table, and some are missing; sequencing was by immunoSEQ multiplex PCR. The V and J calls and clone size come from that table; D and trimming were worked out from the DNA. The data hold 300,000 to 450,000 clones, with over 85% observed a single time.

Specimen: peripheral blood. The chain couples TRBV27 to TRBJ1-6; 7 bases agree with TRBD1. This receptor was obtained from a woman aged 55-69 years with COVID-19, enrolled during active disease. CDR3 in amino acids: CATSGTVNSPLHF. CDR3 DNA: TGTGCCACCTCCGGGACAGTGAATTCACCCCTCCACTTT.